This TCR beta chain was retrieved from a study of regulatory T cells in long-lasting Graves disease. Study-wide results and limits: Patients with persistent Graves' had lower TCR diversity than newly diagnosed patients. Preferential use of TRBV28, TRBJ1-2 and TRBJ2-5 was seen in persistent disease.

Construction of TCR beta libraries relied on iRepertoire HTBI primers and on Arm-PCR targeting CDR3 regions. TCRdb ran MiXCR on the multiplex PCR reads and lists one entry per CDR3 protein. The repertoire includes 240,000 or so distinct CDR3 sequences, around 21% of them detected once, and roughly 13% sits in the top ten. This clonotype came up many times. Its antigen is not known. Sample time point: newly diagnosed GD, antithyroid drugs for less than 3 months. From PBMCs, RNA was extracted and then used to make the TCR library. Per the germline V gene, CDR1 is SQVTM and CDR2 is ANQGSEA. V was clipped by 6 bases and J by 6 bases; unmatched bases: 6. The CDR3 contains 14 residues.

The rearrangement joins TRBV29-1 to TRBJ2-1; the match to TRBD1 covers 12 bases. The starting material was peripheral blood mononuclear cells (PBMCs), obtained at new diagnosis, from a patient treated with antithyroid drugs. The TCR was taken from a female donor with Graves disease. This CDR3 reads CSVELGQGANEQFF. In DNA, the CDR3 is TGCAGCGTCGAGTTGGGACAGGGGGCCAATGAGCAGTTCTTC.